Listed here are 26 T cell receptor beta chains from one sample, sequenced in a study of T-cell memory formation after mild COVID-19. TCRdb re-analysed the 5' RACE reads in MiXCR, keeping a single row per CDR3 protein. The data hold some 100,000 distinct CDR3 sequences, with around 10% observed a single time. Material: PBMCs or a T cell subset sorted from them (not recorded which). The receptors here all came from a man aged 18 to 30 who had mild COVID-19 (a few samples of this study predate the infection). Cell type and time point are not known.

This clonotype was counted at least ten times. This chain uses TRBV6-5 with TRBJ2-1, with TRBD2 identical over 8 bases. The CDR3 runs to 16 residues. Losses at the gene ends were 4 bases for V and 1 base for J; bases not matched to a gene: 6. Germline V gene lookup returns CDR1 MNHEY and CDR2 SVGAGI. The DNA for the CDR3 is TGTGCCAGCAGTTGGGGTAGCGGGATTTCCTACAATGAGCAGTTCTTC. Residues: CASSWGSGISYNEQFF.

The V and J genes are TRBV4-3 and TRBJ1-2; D is possibly TRBD1 (5 bases). Germline-derived CDR1 and CDR2 are LGHNA and YSLEER. Trimming shortened V by 7 bases and J by 4 bases, and 22 bases separated the two germline ends. The length of the CDR3 is 16 residues. The DNA of the CDR3 is TGCGCCAGCACCCCTGGGACCGGCGATGGAATCTATGGCTACACCTTC. Protein: CASTPGTGDGIYGYTF.

This clonotype was found a few times. The V gene is TRBV5-1, the J gene TRBJ2-1; no reliable D call. Germline V gene sequence: CDR1 SGHRS, CDR2 YFSETQ. V lost 4 bases and J lost 8, with 10 bases in between. The CDR3 spans 12 residues. CDR3: CASSPYGYEQFF. The CDR3 DNA follows: TGCGCCAGCAGCCCTTACGGTTATGAGCAGTTCTTC.

The chain joins TRBV7-2 to TRBJ2-3; 11 bases match TRBD2. In germline, CDR1 is SGHTA, CDR2 FQGNSA. V was pared by 5 bases and J by 4 bases, with 14 bases of the junction left unmatched. This CDR3 spans 18 amino acids. The CDR3 loop is CASSITRGTSGSADTQYF. The CDR3 DNA reads as TGTGCCAGCAGCATAACCCGAGGGACTAGCGGTTCGGCAGATACGCAGTATTTT.

The chain combines TRBV6-2 or TRBV6-3 with TRBJ2-1; D gene uncertain. The germline V and J ends were trimmed by 2 bases and 4 bases, with 9 bases remaining between them. This CDR3 has 14 amino acids. The germline V gene encodes CDR1 MNHEY and CDR2 SVGEGT. DNA of the CDR3: TGTGCCAGCAGTTACGGGGTAAAATACAATGAGCAGTTCTTC. Translated, it gives CASSYGVKYNEQFF.

The chain recombines TRBV20-1 with TRBJ1-2; D is unresolved. V was clipped by 0 bases and J by 2 bases, with 7 bases between them. Germline V CDR1 and CDR2: DFQATT, SNEGSKA (reference sequence). The CDR3 contains 13 residues. The CDR3 DNA sequence: TGCAGTGCTAGAGATTTGTCGAACTATGGCTACACCTTC. This sequence encodes CSARDLSNYGYTF.

A few counts support this clonotype. The chain links TRBV7-6 to TRBJ1-5, with 9 bases matching TRBD1. This CDR3 contains 15 residues. Germline-derived CDR1 and CDR2 are SGHVS and FNYEAQ. The V and J ends lost 5 bases and 3 bases, in that order; junction bases with no gene match: 5. The CDR3 sequence: CASSPGTGLNQPQHF. CDR3 nucleotides: TGTGCCAGCAGCCCTGGGACAGGGCTCAATCAGCCCCAGCATTTT.

This clonotype has more than one count but fewer than ten. This chain uses TRBV19 with TRBJ2-2; no reliable D call. Per the germline V gene, CDR1 is LNHDA and CDR2 is SQIVND (reference sequence). The germline V and J ends were trimmed by 6 bases and 3 bases, with 11 bases remaining between them. This CDR3 is built from 14 residues. The CDR3 nucleotides read TGTGCCAGTAGATGGGTTCCGGACACCGGGGAGCTGTTTTTT. Translated: CASRWVPDTGELFF.

The genes are TRBV5-6 and TRBJ2-1, with a possible D match to TRBD1 (6 bases). The V end was cut by 4 bases, the J end by 2 bases, with 19 bases between. The CDR3 covers 17 residues. Per germline, CDR1 SGHDT and CDR2 YYEEEE. CDR3 amino acids: CASSPSPYRDPYNEQFF. Here the CDR3 DNA reads TGTGCCAGCAGCCCCTCCCCGTACAGGGACCCCTACAATGAGCAGTTCTTC.

In this sample, this clonotype turned up a few times. The rearrangement joins TRBV6-6 to TRBJ1-1; D gene unclear. Trimming left V 0 bases short and J 0 bases short, with 8 bases between. The CDR3 runs 15 residues. Looked up from germline, CDR1 is MNHNY and CDR2 is SVGAGI (reference sequence). The CDR3 protein is CASSYSPPMNTEAFF. The CDR3 nucleotides are TGTGCCAGCAGTTACTCGCCCCCAATGAACACTGAAGCTTTCTTT.

Sample share makes this clonotype medium-sized. The rearrangement uses TRBV6-4 and TRBJ2-3; 10 bases are a match to TRBD1. The ends lost 0 bases at V and 4 bases at J; junction bases unmatched: 1. CDR3 length: 15 amino acids. The germline gives CDR1 MRHNA, CDR2 SNTAGT. CDR3 nucleotides: TGTGCCAGCAGTGACTCGACAGGGGGCGCAGATACGCAGTATTTT. This sequence encodes CASSDSTGGADTQYF.

Only a few counts were recorded for this clonotype. V is TRBV25-1 and J is TRBJ1-2; D unclear. The V gene lost 1 base and the J gene lost 0 bases, with 9 bases spanning the gap. The CDR3 is made up of 15 amino acids. Germline CDR1 and CDR2: MGHDK and SYGVNS. The DNA for the CDR3 is TGTGCCAGCAGTGAATTCGGCGGAACTAACTATGGCTACACCTTC. Its protein is CASSEFGGTNYGYTF.

This clonotype has just a few counts. This chain connects TRBV10-1 to TRBJ1-1; D remains unclear. The CDR3 has 13 amino acids. The V end lost 3 bases, the J end lost 0 bases, and 5 bases lay between the germline ends. Per the germline V gene, CDR1 is WNHNN and CDR2 is SYGVQD (reference sequence). The CDR3 sequence is CASSERMNTEAFF. DNA for the CDR3: TGCGCCAGCAGTGAACGGATGAACACTGAAGCTTTCTTT.

This clonotype has a handful of counts. This chain connects TRBV4-1 to TRBJ1-5; the D is unclear. The V gene's germline CDR1 is MGHRA and CDR2 YSYEKL. The CDR3 extends over 15 amino acids. Between the trimmed V and J ends, which lost 0 bases and 4 bases, there was a span of 10 bases. DNA for the CDR3: TGCGCCAGCAGCCAAGATTGGCGAGGAAATCAGCCCCAGCATTTT. Amino acids: CASSQDWRGNQPQHF.

This rearrangement joins TRBV4-1 to TRBJ1-2, with 10 nucleotides matching TRBD1. The CDR3 is 16 amino acids. The V gene's germline CDR1 is MGHRA and CDR2 YSYEKL. The ends lost 1 base at V and 2 bases at J; junction bases unmatched: 4. The CDR3 region has the DNA TGCGCCAGCAGCCAAGGAAAGGGACAGGGGAACTATGGCTACACCTTC. Amino acids: CASSQGKGQGNYGYTF.

The chain is built from TRBV21-1 and TRBJ2-4; no DNA check was done on the table's D call, TRBD1. TRBV21-1 is an annotated pseudogene. The CDR3 is 15 amino acids. The CDR3 protein is CASSKEGEAKNIQYF. In DNA form, the CDR3 reads TGTGCCAGCAGCAAAGAGGGGGAGGCCAAAAACATTCAGTACTTC.

In its sample, this clonotype was seen a few times. The rearrangement links TRBV6-2 or TRBV6-3 to TRBJ1-5; 9 bases are shared with TRBD1. Germline CDR1 and CDR2: MNHEY and SVGEGT. The J segment lost 4 bases and the V segment lost 6 bases, leaving 4 bases of the junction unmatched. The CDR3 is 14 amino acids. The CDR3 sequence: CASRPDRGNQPQHF. Written as DNA, the CDR3 is TGTGCCAGCAGGCCCGACAGGGGGAATCAGCCCCAGCATTTT.

Only a few counts were recorded for this clonotype. The V gene is TRBV5-1, the J gene TRBJ2-5, with TRBD1 matching 7 bases. Germline V gives CDR1 SGHRS, CDR2 YFSETQ. This CDR3 has 14 residues. V shed 4 bases and J 1 base; nucleotides not matched to a gene: 4. The CDR3 DNA reads TGCGCCAGCAGCCCGACAGGGATCCAAGAGACCCAGTACTTC. Translation: CASSPTGIQETQYF.

The chain couples TRBV4-2 to TRBJ2-1; weak D call: TRBD1 (5 bases). CDR1 and CDR2 (germline): LGHNA, YNFKEQ. V gave up 4 bases and J gave up 0 bases, with 10 bases separating them. The CDR3 consists of 15 residues. The CDR3 loop is CASSPTESSYNEQFF. CDR3 in DNA: TGTGCCAGCAGCCCGACAGAAAGCTCCTACAATGAGCAGTTCTTC.

The DNA of the CDR3 is TGTGCCAGCAGTTTATCGGGCAGGGGCTACGAGCAGTACTTC. Amino acid sequence: CASSLSGRGYEQYF. This chain connects TRBV27 to TRBJ2-7; D may be TRBD1 (6 bases). The ends were cut back, 0 bases at V and 3 bases at J, with 9 bases in the middle. The CDR3 sequence is 14 residues long. Germline V gene sequence: CDR1 MNHEY, CDR2 SMNVEV (reference sequence).

This chain joins TRBV27 and TRBJ2-2; TRBD2 might be the D (7 bases). With 8 bases removed from V and 3 bases from J, the gap between germline ends came to 19 bases. This CDR3 region has 16 residues. Per the germline V gene, CDR1 is MNHEY and CDR2 is SMNVEV (reference sequence). CDR3 loop: CASGHGRGPYTGELFF. The CDR3 DNA reads TGTGCCAGCGGCCATGGGCGGGGGCCATACACCGGGGAGCTGTTTTTT.

The V and J genes are TRBV12-3 or TRBV12-4 and TRBJ1-6; possibly TRBD1 for D (6 bases). V lost 3 bases and J 0 bases, leaving 18 bases between the germline ends. The CDR3 runs 19 residues. The CDR3 region is CASSFGTPYNLSYNSPLHF. CDR3 DNA sequence: TGTGCCAGCAGTTTTGGGACACCCTACAACCTCTCCTATAATTCACCCCTCCACTTT.

This clonotype has only a few counts. The V and J genes are TRBV12-3 or TRBV12-4 and TRBJ2-5; TRBD1 aligns across 9 bases. Trimming at V came to 5 bases and at J to 5 bases, leaving 12 bases not matched to a gene. This CDR3 is built from 16 residues. For the CDR3, the DNA is TGTGCCAGCAGTCCCCCGTGGGGACAGGGCCGCGAGACCCAGTACTTC. This translates into CASSPPWGQGRETQYF.

This clonotype was counted once. The chain uses TRBV19 and TRBJ1-5; no firm D call. The CDR3 consists of 13 residues. V dropped 3 bases and J dropped 0 bases, with 3 bases sitting between them. Germline CDR1 LNHDA, CDR2 SQIVND (reference sequence). CDR3 residues: CASSMVSNQPQHF. CDR3 sequence (DNA): TGTGCCAGTAGTATGGTTAGCAATCAGCCCCAGCATTTT.

The chain recombines TRBV11-2 with TRBJ1-4; maybe TRBD1 (5 bases). This CDR3 region has 14 residues. Germline V gene data show CDR1 as SGHAT and CDR2 as FQNNGV. Trimming pared 3 bases from V and 7 bases from J, leaving 12 bases between. The CDR3 spells CASSLEGIVEKLFF. The CDR3 DNA reads as TGTGCCAGCAGCTTGGAGGGGATCGTTGAAAAACTGTTTTTT.

This clonotype appeared a single time. The chain has TRBV7-2 and TRBJ1-1; no definite D call. V dropped 1 base and J dropped 2 bases, with 14 bases sitting between them. Germline-derived CDR1 and CDR2 are SGHTA and FQGNSA. CDR3 size: 16 residues. In nucleotides, the CDR3 is TGTGCCAGCAGCTTAGTATCTAGAAGTTTAAACACTGAAGCTTTCTTT. Translated: CASSLVSRSLNTEAFF.